What follows are 14 T cell receptor beta chains derived from one specimen sequenced in a study of T cells in Graves' hyperthyroidism and ophthalmopathy. The source material, RNA transcripts, was used to amplify TCR beta CDR3 regions. Primed by the HTBI set, a first-round RT-PCR was run on the TCR CDR3. TCRdb recomputed calls from the multiplex PCR reads with MiXCR, one row per CDR3 protein. Of 280,000 or so distinct CDR3 sequences in the sample, roughly 15% are singletons; the top ten hold over 25%. Material for sequencing was blood. These TCRs come from a woman aged 45-65 years with Graves' hyperthyroidism that later progressed to Graves' ophthalmopathy.

Many counts were recorded for this clonotype. The CDR3: CASTQTGYGYTF. As DNA, the CDR3 is TGTGCCAGCACCCAAACGGGGTACGGCTACACCTTC. This chain links TRBV9 with TRBJ1-2, with no clear D. V was shortened by 6 bases and J by 8 bases, with 14 bases between the two germline ends. CDR3 size: 12 residues. From germline, CDR1 is SGDLS and CDR2 YYNGEE.

This clonotype was counted between two and nine times. The V gene is TRBV19, the J gene TRBJ2-1; D gene unclear. V was shortened by 5 bases and J by 4 bases, with 21 bases between the two germline ends. This CDR3 comprises 17 residues. CDR1 and CDR2 from the germline V gene are LNHDA and SQIVND (reference sequence). In nucleotides, the CDR3 is TGTGCCAGTAGTCCCCCCTGGACGGCTACTCCGTACAATGAGCAGTTCTTC. Translated, it gives CASSPPWTATPYNEQFF.

This clonotype was recorded at least ten times. The DNA for the CDR3 is TGTGCCAGCAGCCTACGGGGGCTATATGGCTACACCTTC. Its protein product is CASSLRGLYGYTF. This sequence joins TRBV27 and TRBJ1-2; a possible D gene is TRBD1 (6 bases). V lost 6 bases and J lost 5, with 13 bases in between. The CDR3 extends over 13 amino acids. Germline loops: CDR1 MNHEY, CDR2 SMNVEV (reference sequence).

This clonotype was recorded at least ten times. The chain joins TRBV20-1 to TRBJ2-2, with TRBD2 matching over 8 bases. This CDR3 comprises 15 residues. V lost 1 base and J lost 0; bases outside the gene matches: 1. Germline V lookup: CDR1 DFQATT, CDR2 SNEGSKA (reference sequence). The CDR3: CSARVLAANTGELFF. Here the CDR3 DNA reads TGCAGTGCTAGAGTACTAGCGGCGAACACCGGGGAGCTGTTTTTT.

This clonotype was observed a handful of times. V and J are TRBV14 and TRBJ1-1; D perhaps matches TRBD1 (6 bases). Trimming pared 0 bases from V and 4 bases from J, leaving 12 bases between. The CDR3 sequence is 15 residues long. CDR1 is SGHDN and CDR2 is FVKESK in the germline V gene. The CDR3 nucleotides are TGTGCCAGCAGCCAAGATTGGGGGCTGGGCACTGAAGCTTTCTTT. It encodes CASSQDWGLGTEAFF.

This clonotype occurred many times. V and J are TRBV28 and TRBJ1-2; D is possibly TRBD1 (5 bases). The CDR3 covers 13 residues. The V gene lost 6 bases and the J gene lost 3 bases, with 11 bases spanning the gap. Germline CDR1 reads MDHEN; CDR2 reads SYDVKM. The CDR3 reads CASSYGTYYGYTF. Written as DNA, the CDR3 is TGTGCCAGCAGCTACGGGACGTACTATGGCTACACCTTC.

There are many counts of this clonotype. This sequence joins TRBV9 and TRBJ2-1; D is ambiguous. With 3 bases removed from V and 1 base from J, the gap between germline ends came to 17 bases. The germline V gene has CDR1 SGDLS and CDR2 YYNGEE. This CDR3 contains 17 residues. The CDR3 DNA sequence: TGTGCCAGCAGCGCCATGAGCCCGGGTGGATCCTACAATGAGCAGTTCTTC. It translates to CASSAMSPGGSYNEQFF.

At least ten counts were recorded for this clonotype. V is TRBV7-6 and J is TRBJ2-3, with D possibly being TRBD1 (5 bases). Trimming pared 10 bases from V and 5 bases from J, leaving 16 bases between. Germline V gene lookup returns CDR1 SGHVS and CDR2 FNYEAQ. The CDR3 has 13 amino acids. The chain's CDR3 is CATKGIGGDTQYF. CDR3 DNA sequence: TGTGCCACCAAGGGGATCGGCGGAGATACGCAGTATTTT.

The sample holds many counts of this clonotype. The chain is built from TRBV20-1 and TRBJ2-5; D uncertain. The V end lost 1 base, the J end lost 1 base, and 10 bases lay between the germline ends. The CDR3 is 14 residues long. CDR1 is DFQATT, CDR2 SNEGSKA, per germline (reference sequence). The CDR3 DNA follows: TGCAGTGCTAGAGTGGCAGCGACCCAAGAGACCCAGTACTTC. It specifies CSARVAATQETQYF.

This clonotype has ten or more counts. The CDR3 DNA follows: TGTGCCAGCATTCAGGGGGATAGCAATCAGCCCCAGCATTTT. It is translated as CASIQGDSNQPQHF. The chain has TRBV6-1 and TRBJ1-5; 7 bases fit TRBD1. Germline V lookup: CDR1 MNHNS, CDR2 SASEGT. V shed 7 bases and J 0 bases; nucleotides not matched to a gene: 3. CDR3 size: 14 residues.

This clonotype was counted at least ten times. V usage is TRBV20-1 and J usage is TRBJ2-7; TRBD2 matches at 9 bases. CDR1 and CDR2 (germline): DFQATT, SNEGSKA (reference sequence). This CDR3 has 16 amino acids. The CDR3 bases are TGCACCGCGCTCCCCACGGTTAGCGGGAGTACGAGGGAGCAGTACTTC. Residues: CTALPTVSGSTREQYF.

The chain employs TRBV7-9 and TRBJ2-7, with unresolved D. V lost 4 bases and J 3 bases, leaving 16 bases between the germline ends. CDR3 size: 15 residues. Germline CDR1 and CDR2: SEHNR and FQNEAQ (reference sequence). The CDR3 DNA is TGTGCCAGCAGCTCCCGGCCAGACATTGACTACGAGCAGTACTTC. Translated: CASSSRPDIDYEQYF.

In its sample, this clonotype was seen many times. V gene TRBV10-3 combines with J gene TRBJ2-1, with D tentatively TRBD2 (5 bases). CDR1 and CDR2 from the germline V gene are ENHRY and SYGVKD. The CDR3 spans 16 residues. V lost 4 bases, J lost 2 bases, and 15 bases lay in between. DNA for the CDR3: TGTGCCATCAGTGCTGGTTTGGCGGGCCCCTACAATGAGCAGTTCTTC. This sequence encodes CAISAGLAGPYNEQFF.

This clonotype appeared a few times. This may arise from a read error, as a much more abundant clone is one base away. The gene calls are TRBV2 and TRBJ1-5; a weak D match, TRBD1 (6 bases). Germline V lookup: CDR1 SNHLY, CDR2 FYNNEI. The length of the CDR3 is 15 residues. This chain's CDR3 is CASREGGSPHQPQHF. The CDR3 DNA reads TGTGCCAGCAGGGAAGGGGGGAGTCCTCATCAGCCCCAGCATTTT.